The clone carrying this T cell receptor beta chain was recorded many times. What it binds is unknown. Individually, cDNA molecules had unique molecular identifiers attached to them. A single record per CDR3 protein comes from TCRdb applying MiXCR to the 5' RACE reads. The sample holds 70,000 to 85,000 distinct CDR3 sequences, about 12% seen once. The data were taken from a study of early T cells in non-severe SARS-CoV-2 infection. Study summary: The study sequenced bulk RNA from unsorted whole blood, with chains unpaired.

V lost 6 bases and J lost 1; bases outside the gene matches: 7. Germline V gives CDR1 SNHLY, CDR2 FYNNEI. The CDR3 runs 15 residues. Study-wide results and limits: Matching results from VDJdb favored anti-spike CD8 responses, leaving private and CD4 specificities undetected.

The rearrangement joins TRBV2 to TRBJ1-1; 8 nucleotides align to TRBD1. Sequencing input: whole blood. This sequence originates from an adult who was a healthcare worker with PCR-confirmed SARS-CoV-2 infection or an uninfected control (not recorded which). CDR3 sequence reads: CASRLYRGANTEAFF. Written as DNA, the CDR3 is TGTGCCAGCAGGCTTTACAGGGGGGCGAACACTGAAGCTTTCTTT.